Each of the 7 T cell receptor beta chains below was sequenced from the same sample in a study of CD8 T cells in ankylosing spondylitis. Findings and caveats of the study: A TCR beta motif of 7 or 8 highly homologous variants appeared characteristic of ankylosing spondylitis blood.

Via MiXCR, TCRdb re-called the 5' RACE reads, giving one row per CDR3 protein. Among approximately 400,000 distinct CDR3 sequences listed, under 20% were seen once. No antigens are known for them. Specimen: blood, either unsorted or a sorted T cell fraction (not recorded which). These receptors were obtained from a male donor with ankylosing spondylitis.

This clonotype was found many times. DNA of the CDR3: TGTGCCAGCAGCTTGAGACAGCAGAACACTGAAGCTTTCTTT. Protein: CASSLRQQNTEAFF. This rearrangement joins TRBV4-2 to TRBJ1-1, with D perhaps TRBD1 (5 bases). The germline V gene encodes CDR1 LGHNA and CDR2 YNFKEQ. The CDR3 extends over 14 amino acids. The V end lost 5 bases, the J end lost 1 base, and 11 bases lay between the germline ends.

This clonotype was seen a handful of times. The chain employs TRBV15 and TRBJ2-4; possible D gene TRBD1, 5 bases. Germline V CDR1 and CDR2: LNHNV, YYDKDF (reference sequence). This CDR3 region has 16 residues. The V end was cut by 6 bases, the J end by 0 bases, with 15 bases between. The CDR3 spells CATRTDRMLAKNIQYF. The CDR3 region has the DNA TGTGCCACCAGAACTGACAGAATGCTAGCCAAAAACATTCAGTACTTC.

The CDR3 coding sequence is TGCAGTGCTAGGGGAGGCTATGGCTACACCTTC. It yields the protein CSARGGYGYTF. This sequence joins TRBV20-1 and TRBJ1-2; D remains unclear. The CDR3 spans 11 residues. The germline V gene encodes CDR1 DFQATT and CDR2 SNEGSKA (reference sequence). Trimming left V 3 bases short and J 4 bases short, with 6 bases between.

This clonotype was detected many times. The J gene is TRBJ1-1, the V gene TRBV20-1; D is undetermined. This CDR3 spans 13 amino acids. Germline loops: CDR1 DFQATT, CDR2 SNEGSKA (reference sequence). Trimming removed 0 bases from V and 0 bases from J, with 5 bases in between. CDR3 in amino acids: CSARETLNTEAFF. DNA of the CDR3: TGCAGTGCTAGAGAGACTTTGAACACTGAAGCTTTCTTT.

The chain couples TRBV20-1 to TRBJ2-7; possible D gene TRBD2, 6 bases. Trimming cost V 5 bases and J 2 bases, with 13 bases left between them. The CDR3 sequence is 13 residues long. Germline V gene sequence: CDR1 DFQATT, CDR2 SNEGSKA (reference sequence). CDR3 loop: CSALKRGTYEQYF. As DNA, the CDR3 is TGCAGTGCTTTAAAGCGCGGGACCTACGAGCAGTACTTC.

This clonotype was observed a few times. The J gene is TRBJ2-3, the V gene TRBV18; the match to TRBD2 covers 7 bases. Losses at the gene ends were 2 bases for V and 5 bases for J; bases not matched to a gene: 10. The length of the CDR3 is 16 residues. Per germline, CDR1 KGHSH and CDR2 LQKENI. Here the CDR3 reads CASSPFFWEGLDTQYF. The CDR3 coding sequence is TGTGCCAGCTCACCATTCTTCTGGGAGGGTTTAGATACGCAGTATTTT.

The chain joins TRBV7-2 to TRBJ2-3, with TRBD2 matching 10 bases. The V and J ends lost 5 bases and 4 bases, in that order; junction bases with no gene match: 6. CDR3 length: 15 residues. Germline-derived CDR1 and CDR2 are SGHTA and FQGNSA. The CDR3: CASSQSGRGSDTQYF. The CDR3 nucleotides are TGTGCCAGCAGCCAAAGCGGGAGGGGGTCAGATACGCAGTATTTT. Supplemented by reference TRBV7-2 and TRBJ2-3, the full variable domain reads GAGVSQSPSNKVTEKGKDVELRCDPISGHTALYWYRQSLGQGLEFLIYFQGNSAPDKSGLPSDRFSAERTGGSVSTLTIQRTQQEDSAVYLCASSQSGRGSDTQYFGPGTRLTVL.